These T cell receptor beta chains were read from a single sample in a study of cytomegalovirus exposure and HLA in healthy donors. Assay used: immunoSEQ multiplex PCR; TCRdb lists only in-frame clones, some missing. The sample holds over 200,000 clones. The sequenced material came from PBMCs. The receptors derive from a woman younger than 45 in good health and CMV-seropositive. CDR3s include the opening cysteine and the closing phenylalanine or tryptophan. The D gene is left open where the match is weak.

j_call v_call d_call cdr3_aa cdr3_nt
TRBJ2-7 TRBV27 . CASSSVYYEQYF TGTGCCAGCAGTTCCGTATACTACGAGCAGTACTTC
TRBJ2-7 TRBV7-9 . CASSPLRGYEQYF TGTGCCAGCAGCCCCCTGAGGGGGTACGAGCAGTACTTC
TRBJ2-3 TRBV5-1 . CASSSLPGDDTQYF TGCGCCAGCAGCTCATTACCGGGGGACGATACGCAGTATTTT
TRBJ1-5 TRBV4-3 TRBD1 CASSQGRGLYQPQHF TGCGCCAGCAGCCAAGGCAGGGGGTTGTATCAGCCCCAGCATTTT
TRBJ2-5 TRBV18 . CASSERETQYF TGTGCCAGCTCAGAGCGAGAGACCCAGTACTTC
TRBJ1-2 TRBV30 TRBD1 CAWILKDRGPRSGYTF TGTGCCTGGATCTTGAAAGACAGGGGACCACGGAGTGGCTACACCTTC
TRBJ2-4 TRBV18 . CASSPGSSQNIQYF TGTGCCAGCTCACCAGGGTCTAGCCAAAACATTCAGTACTTC
TRBJ1-1 TRBV10-2 . CASSRSTGGTEAFF TGCGCCAGCAGTAGATCTACCGGAGGGACTGAAGCTTTCTTT
TRBJ1-5 TRBV4-1 . CASSQETGYGQPQHF TGCGCCAGCAGCCAAGAGACGGGGTACGGTCAGCCCCAGCATTTT
TRBJ2-1 TRBV5-1 . CASSPHWSSYNEQFF TGCGCCAGCAGTCCCCATTGGAGCTCCTACAATGAGCAGTTCTTC
TRBJ2-6 TRBV5-4 . CASRTDLRPSGANVLTF TGTGCCAGCAGGACAGACCTCCGACCCTCTGGGGCCAACGTCCTGACTTTC
TRBJ2-7 TRBV6-1 . CASSDGGTFGTVSYEQYF TGTGCCAGCAGTGACGGCGGGACATTCGGGACAGTCTCCTACGAGCAGTACTTC
TRBJ1-2 TRBV7-9 . CASSLTADYGYTF TGTGCCAGCAGCTTAACAGCAGACTATGGCTACACCTTC
TRBJ1-2 TRBV10-3 . CAILAELNTNYGYTF TGTGCCATCTTGGCTGAACTAAACACTAACTATGGCTACACCTTC
TRBJ2-1 TRBV7-9 TRBD1 CASSLATGEFF TGTGCCAGCAGCTTAGCAACAGGGGAGTTCTTC
TRBJ1-1 TRBV19 . CASSIDWGRDTEAFF TGTGCCAGTAGTATAGATTGGGGCAGGGACACTGAAGCTTTCTTT
TRBJ1-1 TRBV5-8 . CASSLDRMLNTEAFF TGTGCCAGCAGCTTGGACAGAATGTTGAACACTGAAGCTTTCTTT
TRBJ2-2 TRBV5-1 TRBD2 CASRPRGGPNTGELFF TGCGCCAGCAGGCCCCGGGGGGGGCCAAACACCGGGGAGCTGTTTTTT
TRBJ2-7 TRBV15 . CATRNSGYEQYF TGTGCCACCAGGAACTCGGGATACGAGCAGTACTTC
TRBJ1-4 TRBV4-3 . CASSQVEGTNEKLFF TGCGCCAGCAGCCAAGTGGAGGGAACGAATGAAAAACTGTTTTTT
TRBJ2-1 TRBV28 . CASSETGSGNEQFF TGTGCCAGCAGTGAAACAGGGAGCGGCAATGAGCAGTTCTTC
TRBJ1-2 TRBV5-4 TRBD1 CASSIDQGTGLDGYTF TGTGCCAGCAGCATAGACCAAGGGACAGGGCTCGATGGCTACACCTTC
TRBJ1-3 TRBV7-8 . CASSLITGITSGNTIYF TGTGCCAGCAGCTTAATCACGGGAATAACCTCTGGAAACACCATATATTTT
TRBJ1-2 TRBV5-1 TRBD1 CASSISTGINYGYTF TGCGCCAGCAGCATCTCGACAGGGATTAACTATGGCTACACCTTC
TRBJ1-5 TRBV21-1 . CASSPSTVKQGAIGQPQHF TGTGCCAGCAGCCCATCTACCGTTAAACAGGGGGCGATAGGTCAGCCCCAGCATTTT
TRBJ1-2 TRBV14 TRBD1 CASRPQGWYGYTF TGTGCCAGCAGGCCACAGGGGTGGTATGGCTACACCTTC
TRBJ1-2 TRBV28 . CASSLQGPYGYTF TGTGCCAGCAGTTTACAGGGGCCCTATGGCTACACCTTC
TRBJ1-6 TRBV2 . CASSETGGNSPLHF TGTGCCAGCAGTGAAACGGGGGGCAATTCACCCCTCCACTTT
TRBJ2-7 TRBV29-1 TRBD2 CSVEGGGRSYEQYF TGCAGCGTTGAGGGCGGGGGTCGCTCCTACGAGCAGTACTTC
TRBJ1-5 TRBV2 . CASSEERLGGQPQHF TGTGCCAGCAGTGAAGAAAGGTTGGGAGGGCAGCCCCAGCATTTT
TRBJ2-3 TRBV7-9 TRBD2 CASSATSVLTDTQYF TGTGCCAGCAGCGCAACTAGCGTCCTCACAGATACGCAGTATTTT
TRBJ2-1 TRBV4-2 . CASSQGGGEQFF TGTGCCAGCAGCCAAGGAGGCGGTGAGCAGTTCTTC
TRBJ1-5 TRBV10-3 . CAISADRNQPQHF TGTGCCATCTCGGCGGACAGAAATCAGCCCCAGCATTTT
TRBJ1-1 TRBV2 TRBD1 CASKGTGQTMNTEAFF TGCGCTTCGAAAGGGACAGGTCAAACCATGAACACTGAAGCTTTCTTT
TRBJ1-1 TRBV10-3 . CAISLSQNTEAFF TGTGCCATCAGTCTTAGTCAGAACACTGAAGCTTTCTTT
TRBJ2-7 TRBV28 . CASRSEGGGVGQYF TGTGCCAGCAGGTCCGAGGGCGGCGGGGTGGGGCAGTACTTC
TRBJ2-7 TRBV29-1 TRBD2 CSVRGLARSYEQYF TGCAGCGTCCGCGGACTAGCGCGCTCCTACGAGCAGTACTTC
TRBJ1-2 TRBV6-1 TRBD1 CASSDGQGVTYGYTF TGTGCCAGCAGTGATGGACAGGGGGTTACCTATGGCTACACCTTC
TRBJ2-5 TRBV5-5 . CASSLYRASGETQYF TGTGCCAGCAGCTTGTACAGGGCATCGGGAGAGACCCAGTACTTC
TRBJ2-3 TRBV7-2 . CASSLIWPLATDTQYF TGTGCCAGCAGCTTAATCTGGCCCCTGGCCACAGATACGCAGTATTTT
TRBJ1-4 TRBV25-1 TRBD1 CASSLRQGSTNEKLFF TGTGCCAGCAGTCTAAGACAGGGTTCAACTAATGAAAAACTGTTTTTT
TRBJ1-1 TRBV19 TRBD1 CASRRTLRTGRPEAFF TGTGCCAGTAGGCGGACACTTCGGACAGGCAGGCCTGAAGCTTTCTTT
TRBJ1-3 TRBV6-1 . CASSEFRGSGNTIYF TGTGCCAGCAGTGAATTTCGGGGCTCTGGAAACACCATATATTTT